This T cell receptor (beta chain) was captured in a study of blood T cell repertoires in COVID-19. Study in general: The samples span acute and convalescent COVID-19 from the United States, Italy and Spain.

This clone was detected only once. The data were produced by immunoSEQ multiplex PCR, yet TCRdb's version contains in-frame clones alone and is incomplete. This table has roughly 140,000 clones, about 88% appearing once. The germline CDR1 and CDR2 sequences are MNHEY and SMNVEV (reference sequence). CDR3 length: 13 residues. V was shortened by 4 bases and J by 6 bases, with 9 bases between the two germline ends. The genes are TRBV27 and TRBJ2-2; D is undetermined. This receptor was taken from a woman in her seventies with acute or convalescent COVID-19. Material: peripheral blood. The chain's CDR3 is CASSSPVAGELFF. In nucleotides, the CDR3 is TGTGCCAGCAGTTCCCCGGTGGCCGGGGAGCTGTTTTTT.